The 27 T cell receptor beta chains given below trace back to one sample, sequenced in a study of Ad26.COV2.S vaccination and SARS-CoV-2 variants. Method: immunoSEQ multiplex PCR; TCRdb's copy keeps in-frame clones and lacks some. The sample comprises some 300,000 clones, around 84% of which are singletons, and less than 2% rests with the top ten. Treatment defined: about 20 received Ad26.COV2.S at low or high dose, single or two shots; several received placebo; per-sample allocation not given. Each sample was drawn 63 days after the first injection (of vaccine or placebo). The sequencing used peripheral blood, collected in a trial of Ad26.COV2.S vaccine versus placebo. The receptors derive from a person between 18 and 65 years old who received the Ad26.COV2.S COVID-19 vaccine or a placebo.

This chain uses TRBV19 with TRBJ1-4, with TRBD1 matching 7 bases. This CDR3 region has 15 residues. The ends lost 5 bases at V and 7 bases at J; junction bases unmatched: 10. CDR1 is LNHDA, CDR2 SQIVND, per germline (reference sequence). This CDR3 reads CASSVLTGAGEKLFF. The CDR3 DNA is TGTGCCAGTAGTGTCCTTACAGGGGCTGGTGAAAAACTGTTTTTT.

The rearrangement joins TRBV5-1 to TRBJ2-3, with 13 positions matching TRBD2. Germline-derived CDR1 and CDR2 are SGHRS and YFSETQ. The CDR3 has 18 amino acids. Trimming removed 5 bases from V and 1 base from J; junction bases left unmatched: 10. This CDR3 is CASRLLAGGRTRTDTQYF. CDR3 DNA sequence: TGCGCCAGCAGGCTACTAGCGGGGGGGAGAACCCGCACAGATACGCAGTATTTT.

This chain joins TRBV18 and TRBJ2-5; D is undetermined. Germline V gene sequence: CDR1 KGHSH, CDR2 LQKENI. This CDR3 has 14 amino acids. Trimming took off 2 bases at V and 3 bases at J, with 10 bases between the two ends. As DNA, the CDR3 is TGTGCCAGCTCACCAGTGATGGTCAAAGAGACCCAGTACTTC. Residues: CASSPVMVKETQYF. Full variable domain (outside the CDR3, taken from reference TRBV18 and TRBJ2-5): NAGVMQNPRHLVRRRGQEARLRCSPMKGHSHVYWYRQLPEEGLKFMVYLQKENIIDESGMPKERFSAEFPKEGPSILRIQQVVRGDSAAYFCASSPVMVKETQYFGPGTRLLVL.

The J gene is TRBJ2-5, the V gene TRBV19; D may be TRBD2 (5 bases). CDR1 and CDR2 (germline): LNHDA, SQIVND (reference sequence). The CDR3 runs to 15 residues. V dropped 5 bases and J dropped 0 bases, with 13 bases sitting between them. The CDR3 protein is CASSARTQYQETQYF. The CDR3 nucleotides are TGTGCCAGTAGTGCCAGGACTCAGTACCAAGAGACCCAGTACTTC.

This chain joins TRBV3-1 (or the pseudogene TRBV3-2) and TRBJ1-4; D may be TRBD1 (5 bases). Trimming took off 8 bases at V and 6 bases at J, with 22 bases between the two ends. From germline, CDR1 is LGHDT and CDR2 YNNKEL (reference sequence). The CDR3 extends over 16 amino acids. The CDR3 nucleotides read TGTGCCAGCGCCCGGGGCACAACCTTGATAGATGAAAAACTGTTTTTT. It yields the protein CASARGTTLIDEKLFF.

The gene calls are TRBV5-6 and TRBJ2-4, with D unresolved. The CDR3 is made up of 16 amino acids. Germline CDR1 SGHDT, CDR2 YYEEEE. Trimming pared 3 bases from V and 2 bases from J, leaving 15 bases between. The CDR3 coding sequence is TGTGCCAGCAGCTCCGCAGCCAGGCAGACCAAAAACATTCAGTACTTC. Translated, it gives CASSSAARQTKNIQYF.

The chain joins TRBV12-3 or TRBV12-4 to TRBJ1-1; no definite D call. The CDR3 length is 13 residues. V was trimmed by 5 bases and J by 1 base, leaving 8 bases between them. The DNA for the CDR3 is TGTGCCAGCAGTAGCCACGGGAACACTGAAGCTTTCTTT. Encoded protein: CASSSHGNTEAFF.

The rearrangement uses TRBV11-3 and TRBJ2-3; the D gene is possibly TRBD2 (5 bases). Deletions cut 5 bases from V and 2 bases from J, with 14 bases between. CDR1 and CDR2 from the germline V gene are SGHNT and YENEEA. The CDR3 totals 15 residues. The DNA for the CDR3 is TGTGCCAGCAGCCCCGGGGTGGGGTTCACAGATACGCAGTATTTT. The encoded protein is CASSPGVGFTDTQYF.

The gene calls are TRBV6-4 and TRBJ1-1; D gene unclear. The CDR3 is 13 residues long. Germline V CDR1 and CDR2: MRHNA, SNTAGT. V shed 2 bases and J shed 8 bases, with 12 bases lying between them. CDR3 nucleotides: TGTGCCAGCAGTGACGGGCAGGCCGGAGAAGCTTTCTTT. This encodes CASSDGQAGEAFF.

This clone was recorded once. The chain has TRBV6-6 and TRBJ1-3, with D uncertain. From germline, CDR1 is MNHNY and CDR2 SVGAGI (reference sequence). V lost 5 bases and J lost 8, with 10 bases in between. CDR3 length equals 12 residues. CDR3 amino acids: CASSPSGDTIYF. The CDR3 coding sequence is TGTGCCAGCAGTCCCTCTGGCGACACCATATATTTT.

The V gene is TRBV6-1, the J gene TRBJ1-2, with 7 positions matching TRBD1. Germline V lookup: CDR1 MNHNS, CDR2 SASEGT. V gave up 0 bases and J gave up 4 bases; unmatched junction bases: 14. This CDR3 contains 18 residues. The CDR3 bases are TGTGCCAGCAGTGAAGCTTTCGGCACAGGGGCCTTGGCCTATGGCTACACCTTC. Residues: CASSEAFGTGALAYGYTF.

Written as DNA, the CDR3 is TGTGCCAGTAGTATCCAAGGGGACCCCTACAATGAGCAGTTCTTC. Translating it yields CASSIQGDPYNEQFF. This chain links TRBV19 with TRBJ2-1; D may match TRBD1 or TRBD2 (5 bases each). The germline V gene encodes CDR1 LNHDA and CDR2 SQIVND (reference sequence). This CDR3 spans 15 amino acids. The germline V and J ends were trimmed by 3 bases and 2 bases, with 11 bases remaining between them.

This chain links TRBV12-3 or TRBV12-4 with TRBJ1-2; D remains unclear. This CDR3 spans 13 amino acids. Trimming removed 7 bases at V and 2 bases at J, with 11 bases between. In DNA, the CDR3 is TGTGCCAGCACCCTGTCCTTAAACTATGGCTACACCTTC. Residues: CASTLSLNYGYTF.

This clone was seen once. This sequence joins TRBV5-5 and TRBJ1-2, with unresolved D. Germline V gene lookup returns CDR1 SGHKS and CDR2 YYEKEE (reference sequence). CDR3 length: 14 amino acids. The ends were cut back, 0 bases at V and 11 bases at J, with 17 bases in the middle. CDR3 DNA: TGTGCCAGCAGCTTGGATTACGGGTTGTTCGGTTACACCTTC. This sequence encodes CASSLDYGLFGYTF.

Notes on this clone: The same CDR3 arises from other DNA sequences in this sample as well. V is TRBV5-1 and J is TRBJ2-5, with 11 positions matching TRBD1. V shed 4 bases, J shed 2 bases, and the junction held 4 bases outside the gene matches. CDR1 is SGHRS and CDR2 is YFSETQ in the germline V gene. CDR3 length: 15 amino acids. DNA of the CDR3: TGCGCCAGCAGCCTAGGGGACAGGGGGCAAGAGACCCAGTACTTC. Its protein product is CASSLGDRGQETQYF.

The chain couples TRBV14 to TRBJ1-1; D gene unclear. V was cut by 0 bases and J by 6 bases, with 14 bases left in between. CDR1 and CDR2 (germline): SGHDN, FVKESK. The CDR3 length is 15 residues. The CDR3 nucleotides read TGTGCCAGCAGCCAAGATCTTTGGGTTTACGCTGAAGCTTTCTTT. It translates to CASSQDLWVYAEAFF. The whole variable domain, filled in from reference TRBV14 and TRBJ1-1, reads EAGVTQFPSHSVIEKGQTVTLRCDPISGHDNLYWYRRVMGKEIKFLLHFVKESKQDESGMPNNRFLAERTGGTYSTLKVQPAELEDSGVYFCASSQDLWVYAEAFFGQGTRLTVV.

The chain is built from TRBV7-2 and TRBJ1-6; D call uncertain. The CDR3 has 13 residues. Germline V gives CDR1 SGHTA, CDR2 FQGNSA. The germline V and J ends were trimmed by 2 bases and 10 bases, with 9 bases remaining between them. The CDR3 here is CASSLIGGSPLHF. As DNA, the CDR3 is TGTGCCAGCAGCTTAATCGGAGGATCACCCCTCCACTTT.

The V call is TRBV5-8, the J call TRBJ1-2, with a tentative D call TRBD1 (5 bases). V dropped 4 bases and J dropped 5 bases, with 15 bases sitting between them. CDR1 is SGHTS and CDR2 is YDEGEE in the germline V gene. The CDR3 consists of 14 residues. CDR3 sequence (DNA): TGTGCCAGCAGCCAAGAGAGTTGGGGGTATGGCTACACCTTC. Protein: CASSQESWGYGYTF.

V and J are TRBV6-1 and TRBJ2-5, with 8 bases matching TRBD2. This CDR3 comprises 13 residues. CDR1 and CDR2 from the germline V gene are MNHNS and SASEGT. The J segment lost 5 bases and the V segment lost 4 bases, leaving 3 bases of the junction unmatched. CDR3 in amino acids: CASSVAGTETQYF. The CDR3, as DNA: TGTGCCAGCAGTGTAGCGGGGACGGAGACCCAGTACTTC.

This chain uses TRBV2 with TRBJ1-5; the D gene is possibly TRBD1 (5 bases). The V and J ends lost 6 bases and 4 bases respectively, with 13 bases between them. CDR3 size: 14 residues. Germline-derived CDR1 and CDR2 are SNHLY and FYNNEI. CDR3 residues: CASRGGHPNQPQHF. As DNA, the CDR3 is TGTGCCAGCAGAGGCGGACATCCGAATCAGCCCCAGCATTTT. Variable domain in full (rest from reference TRBV2 and TRBJ1-5): EPEVTQTPSHQVTQMGQEVILRCVPISNHLYFYWYRQILGQKVEFLVSFYNNEISEKSEIFDDQFSVERPDGSNFTLKIRSTKLEDSAMYFCASRGGHPNQPQHFGDGTRLSIL.

The rearrangement joins TRBV3-1 (or the pseudogene TRBV3-2) to TRBJ2-1; TRBD2 agrees at 9 bases. Per the germline V gene, CDR1 is LGHDT and CDR2 is YNNKEL (reference sequence). This CDR3 has 15 amino acids. The ends lost 4 bases at V and 8 bases at J; junction bases unmatched: 9. The CDR3 bases are TGTGCCAGCAGCCGGATGCGGGGGGGAAGAGATGAGCAGTTCTTC. Amino acids: CASSRMRGGRDEQFF.

The V call is TRBV11-1, the J call TRBJ1-1; D perhaps matches TRBD1 (6 bases). This CDR3 is built from 16 residues. The germline V gene has CDR1 SGHAT and CDR2 FQDESV (reference sequence). The ends were cut back, 5 bases at V and 2 bases at J, with 18 bases in the middle. CDR3: CASSQFFGTSNTEAFF. The CDR3 coding sequence is TGTGCCAGCAGCCAATTCTTCGGGACATCCAACACTGAAGCTTTCTTT.

The chain employs TRBV4-1 and TRBJ1-2; the match to TRBD1 covers 7 bases. The CDR3 spans 15 residues. Germline V CDR1 and CDR2: MGHRA, YSYEKL. Unmatched junction bases numbered 5, after V lost 2 bases and J lost 2 bases. The chain's CDR3 is CASSQTPGGNYGYTF. CDR3 coding DNA: TGCGCCAGCAGCCAAACGCCAGGGGGAAACTATGGCTACACCTTC.

This chain connects TRBV14 to TRBJ2-5; TRBD2 matches 7 bases. Looked up from germline, CDR1 is SGHDN and CDR2 is FVKESK. This CDR3 comprises 18 residues. Trimming at V came to 1 base and at J to 0 bases, leaving 11 bases not matched to a gene. The CDR3 DNA sequence: TGTGCCAGCAGCCAAGCCTATCGGGCTAGCGGACACCAAGAGACCCAGTACTTC. It encodes CASSQAYRASGHQETQYF.

This sequence joins TRBV10-1 and TRBJ2-7; D gene ambiguous. This CDR3 has 9 residues. Trimming removed 8 bases from V and 5 bases from J, with 4 bases in between. CDR1 and CDR2 (germline): WNHNN, SYGVQD (reference sequence). CDR3 in DNA: TGCGCCAGCCTACACGAGCAGTACTTC. This encodes CASLHEQYF.

V and J are TRBV20-1 and TRBJ1-1, with D unresolved. Germline assignment: CDR1 DFQATT and CDR2 SNEGSKA (reference sequence). The CDR3 is 14 amino acids. With 3 bases removed from V and 0 bases from J, the gap between germline ends came to 11 bases. The CDR3 is CSASGQLMNTEAFF. In DNA, the CDR3 is TGCAGTGCTAGTGGCCAGCTGATGAACACTGAAGCTTTCTTT.

This chain links TRBV4-1 with TRBJ1-5; possibly TRBD1 for D (5 bases). V lost 1 base to trimming and J lost 10 bases, with 23 bases between them. The CDR3 runs to 17 residues. Germline V CDR1 and CDR2: MGHRA, YSYEKL. CDR3 sequence (DNA): TGCGCCAGCAGCCAAGCCCCAGCATTGGGGGGTGTCGGCCCCCAGCATTTT. Protein product: CASSQAPALGGVGPQHF.